This TCR beta chain was captured in a study of graft-versus-host responses after intestinal transplantation. About the study: Tacrolimus and steroids were given for around three years to all recipients after anti-thymocyte globulin induction. The study, taken as a whole, reports: Peak circulating GvH clone levels were associated with early post-transplant HvG declines. GvH clones detected in recipient marrow included some appearing first in ileum or blood.

From germline, CDR1 is SGHAT and CDR2 FQNNGV. V lost 6 bases, J lost 8 bases, and 12 bases stayed unmatched. The CDR3 is 16 amino acids. TCRdb's copy holds only in-frame clones and misses some; the assay was immunoSEQ multiplex PCR. The sample carries 49,000 or so clones, about 93% recorded once. About this clone: The antigen remains unidentified. The CDR3 does not end in the conserved phenylalanine or tryptophan, so this is likely a read error.

The material was PBMCs, obtained 750 to 850 days after a first intestinal transplant, on the day of a second. The rearrangement uses TRBV11-2 and TRBJ2-2; 10 bases are a match to TRBD2. The receptor's source is a human patient who received an intestinal transplant, so some T cells may come from the graft donor. In DNA, the CDR3 is TGTGCCAGCAGTTACTCTAGCGGGAGAGTCCCTGGGGAGCTGTTTCTT. Protein: CASSYSSGRVPGELFL.